Each of the 14 T cell receptor beta chains below was sequenced from the same sample in a study of tumor-infiltrating lymphocytes in localized non-small cell lung cancer. Produced via immunoSEQ multiplex PCR; TCRdb's table is partial and in-frame only. The sample consists of about 13,000 clones, around 65% of them appearing once. The sequenced sample was lung tumor tissue. These receptors all stem from a human donor with non-small cell lung cancer.

The chain couples TRBV5-1 to TRBJ2-5, with a tentative D call TRBD1 (6 bases). V was pared by 0 bases and J by 5 bases, with 11 bases between. This CDR3 has 14 residues. Germline loops: CDR1 SGHRS, CDR2 YFSETQ. CDR3 in amino acids: CASSLDKRGETQYF. CDR3 bases: TGCGCCAGCAGCTTGGATAAAAGGGGGGAGACCCAGTACTTC.

This sequence joins TRBV6-6 and TRBJ1-1, with 7 bases fitting TRBD1. Per germline, CDR1 MNHNY and CDR2 SVGAGI (reference sequence). The CDR3 runs to 14 residues. J was trimmed by 1 base and V by 6 bases; bases with no gene match: 5. CDR3 in DNA: TGTGCCAGCAGATCGAGACAGGGGAACACTGAAGCTTTCTTT. It is translated as CASRSRQGNTEAFF.

In DNA, the CDR3 is TGTGCCAGCAGCCGGGACCCCTCGGGGTATGCAACTAATGAAAAACTGTTTTTT. It specifies CASSRDPSGYATNEKLFF. The chain uses TRBV27 and TRBJ1-4; D may be TRBD1 (5 bases). Germline CDR1 reads MNHEY; CDR2 reads SMNVEV (reference sequence). V was cut by 6 bases and J by 0 bases, with 20 bases left in between. The CDR3 sequence is 18 residues long. Filled out from reference TRBV27 and TRBJ1-4, the complete variable domain reads EAQVTQNPRYLITVTGKKLTVTCSQNMNHEYMSWYRQDPGLGLRQIYYSMNVEVTDKGDVPEGYKVSRKEKRNFPLILESPSPNQTSLYFCASSRDPSGYATNEKLFFGSGTQLSVL.

V gene TRBV2 combines with J gene TRBJ2-1; TRBD2 agrees at 9 bases. Germline V CDR1 and CDR2: SNHLY, FYNNEI. Unmatched junction bases numbered 8, after V lost 3 bases and J lost 5 bases. This CDR3 comprises 16 residues. CDR3 in amino acids: CASSDSGLAKDNEQFF. CDR3 in DNA: TGTGCCAGCAGTGATTCAGGACTAGCGAAAGACAATGAGCAGTTCTTC.

The rearrangement uses TRBV5-6 and TRBJ2-1, with 9 bases fitting TRBD2. Germline values: CDR1 SGHDT, CDR2 YYEEEE. Trimming removed 0 bases from V and 4 bases from J; junction bases left unmatched: 2. The CDR3 spans 15 residues. The CDR3 region is CASSLGSGGYNEQFF. In DNA, the CDR3 is TGTGCCAGCAGCTTGGGAAGCGGGGGGTACAATGAGCAGTTCTTC.

The genes are TRBV6-1 and TRBJ2-7; the match to TRBD1 covers 9 bases. The V gene's germline CDR1 is MNHNS and CDR2 SASEGT. J gave up 2 bases and V 2 bases, and 7 bases lay outside the gene matches. This CDR3 contains 16 residues. CDR3 protein: CASSEYGDREPYEQYF. CDR3 nucleotide sequence: TGTGCCAGCAGTGAATATGGGGACAGGGAGCCCTACGAGCAGTACTTC.

The rearrangement links TRBV5-5 to TRBJ2-5; a weak D match, TRBD1 (6 bases). The CDR3 is 13 residues long. The V gene's germline CDR1 is SGHKS and CDR2 YYEKEE (reference sequence). Trimming took 3 bases from V and 4 from J, leaving 10 bases between them. The CDR3 DNA follows: TGTGCCAGCAGCTCATCAGGGGCAGAGACCCAGTACTTC. Its translation is CASSSSGAETQYF.

The CDR3, as DNA: TGTGCCAGCAGCCCCGCGGGGTCCCACAACGAGCAGTACTTC. Translating it yields CASSPAGSHNEQYF. The genes are TRBV7-6 and TRBJ2-7; TRBD2 might be the D (6 bases). V was trimmed by 5 bases and J by 5 bases, leaving 16 bases between them. This CDR3 is built from 14 residues. CDR1 SGHVS and CDR2 FNYEAQ come from the germline V gene.

The rearrangement uses TRBV30 and TRBJ1-3; D gene unclear. V was clipped by 2 bases and J by 0 bases, with 5 bases between them. The germline CDR1 and CDR2 sequences are GTSNPN and SVGIG (reference sequence). The CDR3 is made up of 13 amino acids. CDR3 amino acids: CAWSLSSGNTIYF. The CDR3 DNA reads as TGTGCCTGGAGTCTGAGCTCTGGAAACACCATATATTTT.

The CDR3 here is CASSEGQGAADTQYF. The CDR3 DNA sequence: TGTGCCAGCAGTGAGGGACAGGGGGCCGCAGATACGCAGTATTTT. The J gene is TRBJ2-3, the V gene TRBV6-1; 12 nucleotides match TRBD1. The V and J ends lost 3 bases and 4 bases, in that order; junction bases with no gene match: 2. The CDR3 contains 15 residues. Germline V lookup: CDR1 MNHNS, CDR2 SASEGT.

This rearrangement joins TRBV19 to TRBJ1-4; tentatively, D is TRBD1 (5 bases). Germline V gene data show CDR1 as LNHDA and CDR2 as SQIVND (reference sequence). Trimming stripped 3 bases from V and 8 bases from J, with 19 bases between. The CDR3 has 16 residues. For the CDR3, the DNA is TGTGCCAGTAGTATGTTCCGGGACTCTATTCCGGAAAAACTGTTTTTT. It yields the protein CASSMFRDSIPEKLFF.

This clone was counted only a few times. The chain links TRBV6-5 to TRBJ1-1; D remains ambiguous. CDR1 and CDR2 from the germline V gene are MNHEY and SVGAGI. Trimming left V 8 bases short and J 5 bases short, with 18 bases between. CDR3 size: 14 residues. In DNA form, the CDR3 reads TGTGCCAGCTTTAAAAACAGCGGGTCAACTGAAGCTTTCTTT. Translation gives CASFKNSGSTEAFF.

The chain recombines TRBV13 with TRBJ1-2; D gene ambiguous. The CDR3 sequence is 13 residues long. The V end lost 6 bases, the J end lost 3 bases, and 11 bases lay between the germline ends. Germline V lookup: CDR1 PRHDT, CDR2 FYEKMQ (reference sequence). CDR3 nucleotides: TGTGCCAGCAGGGCCGACGGATACTATGGCTACACCTTC. Translated: CASRADGYYGYTF.

This clone is labeled medium-sized. The V call is TRBV5-1, the J call TRBJ2-2; D may be TRBD2 (7 bases). The germline V gene has CDR1 SGHRS and CDR2 YFSETQ. The CDR3 covers 16 residues. The ends were cut back, 1 base at V and 0 bases at J, with 10 bases in the middle. CDR3 in amino acids: CASSLWGGANTGELFF. The CDR3 region has the DNA TGCGCCAGCAGCTTGTGGGGGGGCGCGAACACCGGGGAGCTGTTTTTT.